This TCR beta chain comes out of a study of shared clonotypes between healthy human individuals. Study-wide results and limits: For naive CD4 cells, roughly 5% of clonotypes were shared across a handful of donors.

Regarding this clone: Its target is unknown.

The protocol was immunoSEQ multiplex PCR, while the TCRdb copy is restricted to in-frame clones and leaves out a portion. The profile shows a few hundred thousand clones, 90% to 98% of them singletons. Germline V gene data show CDR1 as MNHEY and CDR2 as SMNVEV (reference sequence). The CDR3 length is 17 residues. Trimming took 6 bases from V and 7 from J; bases not matched to a gene: 18. Sequenced sample: memory CD8+ T cells sorted from blood. The subset is: CD45RO+ cells pooled with CCR7-negative TemRA cells. The source is a man aged 25-45 years in good health. V is TRBV27 and J is TRBJ1-5; 7 bases fit TRBD1. This chain's CDR3 is CASSSVTGLASRQPQHF. The DNA for the CDR3 is TGTGCCAGCAGCTCAGTGACAGGGTTGGCCTCTAGGCAGCCCCAGCATTTT.